This T cell receptor beta chain was recovered during a study of regulatory T cells in long-lasting Graves disease. Findings of the study overall: Favoring TRBV28, TRBJ1-2 and TRBJ2-5 was a feature seen in persistent disease.

Note on this clonotype: Its cognate antigen is unknown.

CDR3 regions were amplified by Arm-PCR using iRepertoire HTBI primers to build TCR beta libraries. Via MiXCR, TCRdb re-called the multiplex PCR reads, giving one row per CDR3 protein. The data show 350,000 to 500,000 distinct CDR3 sequences, about 14% seen once. Time point: newly diagnosed GD, antithyroid drugs for less than 3 months. With RNA extracted from PBMCs as input, the TCR library was made. Germline V gives CDR1 SGHKS, CDR2 YYEKEE (reference sequence). The CDR3 is made up of 17 amino acids. The trim removed 0 bases at V and 0 bases at J, leaving 8 bases unmatched. These data were also reused for a study on T cells in Graves' hyperthyroidism and ophthalmopathy.

The TCR was taken from a woman aged 45-59 years with Graves disease. This rearrangement joins TRBV5-5 to TRBJ2-7, with 8 bases identical to TRBD2. Specimen: peripheral blood mononuclear cells (PBMCs), collected at new diagnosis, from a patient treated with antithyroid drugs. The CDR3 loop reads CASSLALAGWSSYEQYF. As DNA, the CDR3 is TGTGCCAGCAGCTTGGCGTTAGCGGGGTGGAGCTCCTACGAGCAGTACTTC.